The 3 T cell receptor beta chains presented below share a single source sample, sequenced in a study of blood T cell repertoires in COVID-19. TCRdb keeps only in-frame clones here, not all; method: immunoSEQ multiplex PCR. The data show some 130,000 clones, 86% seen once. The sample comprised PBMCs or T cells enriched from blood (not recorded which). Receptor source: a man aged 45 to 65 who had recovered from COVID-19.

The chain carries TRBV5-4 and TRBJ2-1, with 7 bases matching TRBD2. The ends lost 2 bases at V and 0 bases at J; junction bases unmatched: 2. Germline V gene lookup returns CDR1 SGHNT and CDR2 YYREEE (reference sequence). This CDR3 is built from 15 residues. CDR3 region: CASSFGGSSYNEQFF. The CDR3 DNA is TGTGCCAGCAGCTTCGGGGGGAGCTCCTACAATGAGCAGTTCTTC.

The chain uses TRBV7-9 and TRBJ1-2; TRBD1 agrees at 10 bases. The CDR3 has 18 amino acids. Germline trimming cut 5 bases from V and 3 bases from J; bases unmatched to any gene: 15. Germline CDR1 and CDR2: SEHNR and FQNEAQ (reference sequence). The CDR3 sequence is CASSPTGTGVADDYGYTF. The CDR3 nucleotides are TGTGCCAGCAGCCCAACCGGGACAGGGGTAGCTGACGACTATGGCTACACCTTC.

This chain joins TRBV9 and TRBJ2-2; a possible D gene is TRBD2 (6 bases). CDR3 length: 14 residues. Germline lookup yields CDR1 SGDLS and CDR2 YYNGEE. Trimming shortened V by 3 bases and J by 7 bases, and 13 bases separated the two germline ends. DNA of the CDR3: TGTGCCAGCAGCGAGGGACTTGCGAGCGGGGAGCTGTTTTTT. Protein product: CASSEGLASGELFF.